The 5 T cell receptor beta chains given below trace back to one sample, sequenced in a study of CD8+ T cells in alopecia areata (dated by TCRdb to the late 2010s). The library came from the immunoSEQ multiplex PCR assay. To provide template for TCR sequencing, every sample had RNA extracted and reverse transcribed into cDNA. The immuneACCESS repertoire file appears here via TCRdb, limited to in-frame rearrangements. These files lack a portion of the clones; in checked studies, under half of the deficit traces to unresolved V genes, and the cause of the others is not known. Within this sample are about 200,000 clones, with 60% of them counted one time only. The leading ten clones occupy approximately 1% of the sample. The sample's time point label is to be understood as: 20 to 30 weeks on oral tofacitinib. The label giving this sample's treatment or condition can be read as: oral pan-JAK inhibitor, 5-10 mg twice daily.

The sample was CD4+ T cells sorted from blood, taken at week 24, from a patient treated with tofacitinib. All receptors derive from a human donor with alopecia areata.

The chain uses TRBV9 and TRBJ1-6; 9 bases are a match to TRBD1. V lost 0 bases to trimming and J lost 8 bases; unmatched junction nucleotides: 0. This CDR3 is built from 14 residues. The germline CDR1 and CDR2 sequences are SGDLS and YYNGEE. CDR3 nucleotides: TGTGCCAGCAGCGTAGGGGACAGGGATTCACCCCTCCACTTT. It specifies CASSVGDRDSPLHF.

The CDR3 DNA sequence: TGTGCCAGCAGCGTAGATGTCGGACCAAACTATGGCTACACCTTC. This sequence encodes CASSVDVGPNYGYTF. This chain uses TRBV9 with TRBJ1-2; D gene unclear. Germline V gives CDR1 SGDLS, CDR2 YYNGEE. V was trimmed by 0 bases and J by 2 bases, leaving 11 bases between them. This CDR3 comprises 15 residues.

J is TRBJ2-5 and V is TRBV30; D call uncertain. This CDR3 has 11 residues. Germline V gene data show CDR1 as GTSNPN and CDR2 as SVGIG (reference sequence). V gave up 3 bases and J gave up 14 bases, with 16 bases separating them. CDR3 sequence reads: CAWRVRWLIYF. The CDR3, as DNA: TGTGCCTGGAGAGTAAGGTGGCTTATTTACTTC. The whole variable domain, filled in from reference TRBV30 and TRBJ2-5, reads SQTIHQWPATLVQPVGSPLSLECTVEGTSNPNLYWYRQAAGRGLQLLFYSVGIGQISSEVPQNLSASRPQDRQFILSSKKLLLSDSGFYLCAWRVRWLIYFGPGTRLLVL.

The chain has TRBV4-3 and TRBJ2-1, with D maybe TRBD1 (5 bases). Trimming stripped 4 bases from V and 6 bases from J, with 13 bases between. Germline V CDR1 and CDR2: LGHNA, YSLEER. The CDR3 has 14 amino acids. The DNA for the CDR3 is TGCGCCAGCAGCCCTGGGGCTCTATCCAATGAGCAGTTCTTC. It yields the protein CASSPGALSNEQFF.

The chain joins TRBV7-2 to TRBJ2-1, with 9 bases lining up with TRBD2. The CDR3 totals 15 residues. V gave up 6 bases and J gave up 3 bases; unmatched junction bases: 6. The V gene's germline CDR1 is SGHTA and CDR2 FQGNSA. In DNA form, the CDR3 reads TGTGCCAGCAGTTCAACAGCGGGGGGCTACAATGAGCAGTTCTTC. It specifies CASSSTAGGYNEQFF.